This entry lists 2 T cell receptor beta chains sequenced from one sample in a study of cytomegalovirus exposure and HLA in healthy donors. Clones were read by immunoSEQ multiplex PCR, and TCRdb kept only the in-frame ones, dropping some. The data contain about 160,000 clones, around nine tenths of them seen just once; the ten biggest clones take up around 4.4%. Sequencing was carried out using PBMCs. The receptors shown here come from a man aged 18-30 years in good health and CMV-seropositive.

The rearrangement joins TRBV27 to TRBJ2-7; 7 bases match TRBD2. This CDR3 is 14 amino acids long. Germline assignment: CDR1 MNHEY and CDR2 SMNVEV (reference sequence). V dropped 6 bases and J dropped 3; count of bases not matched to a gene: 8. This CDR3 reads CASRAGGLSYEQYF. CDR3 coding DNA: TGTGCCAGCAGGGCCGGGGGACTAAGCTACGAGCAGTACTTC.

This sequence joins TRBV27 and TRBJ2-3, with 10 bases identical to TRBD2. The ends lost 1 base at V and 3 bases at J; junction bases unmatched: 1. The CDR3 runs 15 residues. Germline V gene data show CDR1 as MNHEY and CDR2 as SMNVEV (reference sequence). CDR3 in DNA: TGTGCCAGCAGTTTATATAGCGGGAGGACAGATACGCAGTATTTT. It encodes CASSLYSGRTDTQYF.